These 22 T cell receptor beta chains came from one sample sequenced in a study of cytomegalovirus exposure and HLA in healthy donors. The PCR contained 60 Vbeta and 13 Jbeta primers. This table comes from immunoSEQ multiplex PCR, and its TCRdb copy is limited to in-frame clones, with some not included. Among approximately 150,000 clones listed, roughly 79% were seen once. The sequenced material came from PBMCs. The receptors shown here come from a male donor in good health and CMV-seronegative.

This chain links TRBV9 with TRBJ1-2, with 9 positions matching TRBD1. The CDR3 extends over 14 amino acids. Trimming at V came to 4 bases and at J to 9 bases, leaving 10 bases not matched to a gene. Germline CDR1 SGDLS, CDR2 YYNGEE. The CDR3 nucleotides read TGTGCCAGCAGCCCTACGGGGACAGGGTTGAGCTACACCTTC. Amino acid sequence: CASSPTGTGLSYTF. Looking up the rest from reference TRBV9 and TRBJ1-2 gives the full variable domain: DSGVTQTPKHLITATGQRVTLRCSPRSGDLSVYWYQQSLDQGLQFLIQYYNGEERAKGNILERFSAQQFPDLHSELNLSSLELGDSALYFCASSPTGTGLSYTFGSGTRLTVV.

V and J are TRBV4-3 and TRBJ2-7; TRBD1 is a possible D gene (7 bases). V was trimmed by 0 bases and J by 3 bases, leaving 18 bases between them. Germline loops: CDR1 LGHNA, CDR2 YSLEER. The CDR3 sequence is 17 residues long. The CDR3 protein is CASSQDRSWGDSYEQYF. The DNA for the CDR3 is TGCGCCAGCAGCCAAGATCGATCCTGGGGGGACAGCTACGAGCAGTACTTC.

The V and J genes are TRBV7-2 and TRBJ2-5; no firm D call. V was shortened by 0 bases and J by 6 bases, with 11 bases between the two germline ends. The CDR3 contains 14 residues. Germline CDR1 and CDR2: SGHTA and FQGNSA. CDR3: CASSLAVELQTQYF. In DNA, the CDR3 is TGTGCCAGCAGCTTAGCGGTGGAGCTACAGACCCAGTACTTC.

The CDR3 DNA sequence: TGCAGCGTTGGCGATCCAGGGATTATTGAAAAACTGTTTTTT. Its protein product is CSVGDPGIIEKLFF. The chain recombines TRBV29-1 with TRBJ1-4; TRBD1 might be the D (5 bases). Germline CDR1 is SQVTM and CDR2 is ANQGSEA. CDR3 length: 14 amino acids. V was pared by 4 bases and J by 7 bases, with 16 bases between.

The genes are TRBV5-6 and TRBJ2-3; a possible D gene is TRBD1 (6 bases). Trimming removed 6 bases at V and 5 bases at J, with 19 bases between. CDR1 and CDR2 (germline): SGHDT, YYEEEE. The CDR3 is 15 residues long. The CDR3 here is CASTLLEIQGDTQYF. For the CDR3, the DNA is TGTGCCAGCACCCTACTAGAAATACAGGGAGATACGCAGTATTTT.

The table lists this clone with a count of one. The CDR3 nucleotides read TGTGCCAGCAGCATGCAGGGGGCCCGCACAGATACGCAGTATTTT. Translation gives CASSMQGARTDTQYF. The chain recombines TRBV7-8 with TRBJ2-3, with 8 bases that match TRBD1. V gave up 5 bases and J gave up 1 base; unmatched junction bases: 5. The CDR3 length is 15 residues. Per the germline V gene, CDR1 is SGHVS and CDR2 is FQNEAQ.

There are a few counts of this clone. J is TRBJ2-3 and V is TRBV5-4; D might be TRBD2 (7 bases). Trimming cost V 4 bases and J 2 bases, with 14 bases left between them. The CDR3 totals 15 residues. CDR1 is SGHNT, CDR2 YYREEE, per germline (reference sequence). CDR3 sequence (DNA): TGTGCCAGCAGCCCTGGGGGGGCATACACAGATACGCAGTATTTT. It is translated as CASSPGGAYTDTQYF.

The V call is TRBV6-5, the J call TRBJ1-4; 8 bases map to TRBD1. Per germline, CDR1 MNHEY and CDR2 SVGAGI. Losses at the gene ends were 5 bases for V and 7 bases for J; bases not matched to a gene: 9. The CDR3 is made up of 15 amino acids. The CDR3 sequence: CASSTQGALGEKLFF. The DNA for the CDR3 is TGTGCCAGCAGTACCCAGGGGGCGCTGGGTGAAAAACTGTTTTTT.

This chain links TRBV9 with TRBJ1-6; possible D gene TRBD1, 5 bases. Trimming took off 3 bases at V and 9 bases at J, with 19 bases between the two ends. Germline V CDR1 and CDR2: SGDLS, YYNGEE. This CDR3 has 16 residues. This CDR3 is CASSGRLGGGSSPLHF. DNA of the CDR3: TGTGCCAGCAGCGGGCGTCTCGGGGGTGGAAGTTCACCCCTCCACTTT.

The V call is TRBV30, the J call TRBJ2-5; 14 bases agree with TRBD2. The trim removed 3 bases at V and 4 bases at J, leaving 4 bases unmatched. The CDR3 has 15 residues. From germline, CDR1 is GTSNPN and CDR2 SVGIG (reference sequence). DNA for the CDR3: TGTGCCTGGAGGCCGGGACTAGCGGGGGCAGAGACCCAGTACTTC. Protein product: CAWRPGLAGAETQYF.

The chain uses TRBV10-3 and TRBJ1-5; TRBD1 might be the D (6 bases). CDR3 length equals 14 residues. The germline V gene has CDR1 ENHRY and CDR2 SYGVKD. Between the trimmed V and J ends, which lost 4 bases and 6 bases, there was a span of 13 bases. CDR3 amino acids: CAISVGRGSQPQHF. In nucleotides, the CDR3 is TGTGCCATCAGTGTTGGCAGGGGTAGTCAGCCCCAGCATTTT.

This clone was found a few times. CDR3 region: CASTMTAAHGYTF. CDR3 sequence (DNA): TGTGCCAGCACTATGACAGCCGCACATGGCTACACCTTC. V usage is TRBV7-2 and J usage is TRBJ1-2, with D possibly TRBD1 on 5 matching bases. The CDR3 totals 13 residues. The V gene lost 7 bases and the J gene lost 6 bases, with 15 bases spanning the gap. Germline CDR1 reads SGHTA; CDR2 reads FQGNSA.

The rearrangement links TRBV7-9 to TRBJ1-1; 9 bases align to TRBD1. V lost 5 bases, J lost 3 bases, and 4 bases stayed unmatched. Germline CDR1 reads SEHNR; CDR2 reads FQNEAQ (reference sequence). The CDR3 loop spans 14 amino acids. The CDR3 region is CASSVGQGYTEAFF. The CDR3, as DNA: TGTGCCAGCAGCGTGGGACAGGGATACACTGAAGCTTTCTTT.

V usage is TRBV5-4 and J usage is TRBJ2-3, with TRBD2 matching over 13 bases. The V gene's germline CDR1 is SGHNT and CDR2 YYREEE (reference sequence). The junction had 1 base not matched to a gene; V was cut back by 0 bases and J by 0 bases. This CDR3 region has 17 residues. Here the CDR3 reads CASSLGLAGGSTDTQYF. The CDR3, as DNA: TGTGCCAGCAGCTTGGGACTAGCGGGAGGAAGCACAGATACGCAGTATTTT.

This chain links TRBV9 with TRBJ1-3; tentatively, D is TRBD1 (5 bases). Per the germline V gene, CDR1 is SGDLS and CDR2 is YYNGEE. The CDR3 extends over 16 amino acids. The ends were cut back, 0 bases at V and 0 bases at J, with 10 bases in the middle. CDR3 residues: CASSVVPDNSGNTIYF. For the CDR3, the DNA is TGTGCCAGCAGCGTAGTCCCGGACAACTCTGGAAACACCATATATTTT. The variable domain in full, with the rest retrieved from reference TRBV9 and TRBJ1-3, is DSGVTQTPKHLITATGQRVTLRCSPRSGDLSVYWYQQSLDQGLQFLIQYYNGEERAKGNILERFSAQQFPDLHSELNLSSLELGDSALYFCASSVVPDNSGNTIYFGEGSWLTVV.

The gene calls are TRBV7-6 and TRBJ2-7; no clear D gene. This CDR3 has 14 amino acids. Deletions cut 1 base from V and 1 base from J, with 8 bases between. The germline CDR1 and CDR2 sequences are SGHVS and FNYEAQ. This CDR3 reads CASSLVDTSYEQYF. DNA of the CDR3: TGTGCCAGCAGCTTAGTAGACACTTCCTACGAGCAGTACTTC.

This clone was recorded a few times. The CDR3 nucleotides read TGTGCCTGGAGTAACAGGGGCGCGGGCACTGAAGCTTTCTTT. Its protein product is CAWSNRGAGTEAFF. The V call is TRBV30, the J call TRBJ1-1; 7 nucleotides align to TRBD1. CDR1 is GTSNPN, CDR2 SVGIG, per germline (reference sequence). This CDR3 is 14 amino acids long. Losses at the gene ends were 2 bases for V and 4 bases for J; bases not matched to a gene: 7.

The chain carries TRBV18 and TRBJ2-7; 10 nucleotides agree with TRBD1. J was trimmed by 5 bases and V by 5 bases; bases with no gene match: 9. From germline, CDR1 is KGHSH and CDR2 LQKENI. The CDR3 covers 15 residues. DNA for the CDR3: TGTGCCAGCTCAGTAACGACAGGGGGCTCTCACGAGCAGTACTTC. It yields the protein CASSVTTGGSHEQYF.

J is TRBJ2-7 and V is TRBV7-8; no definite D call. Germline V gives CDR1 SGHVS, CDR2 FQNEAQ. With 5 bases removed from V and 4 bases from J, the gap between germline ends came to 12 bases. The CDR3 has 13 residues. CDR3 in DNA: TGTGCCAGCAGCCACACAGCAAATTACGAGCAGTACTTC. It is translated as CASSHTANYEQYF.

CDR3 nucleotides: TGTGCCAGCAGGCGTTGGACAGGGGGTGAATATACTGAAGCTTTCTTT. This sequence encodes CASRRWTGGEYTEAFF. The J gene is TRBJ1-1, the V gene TRBV27, with 10 bases aligning to TRBD1. The J segment lost 5 bases and the V segment lost 6 bases, leaving 12 bases of the junction unmatched. The CDR3 loop spans 16 amino acids. Germline loops: CDR1 MNHEY, CDR2 SMNVEV (reference sequence).

The rearrangement uses TRBV7-8 and TRBJ2-5, with 7 nucleotides matching TRBD1. With the DNA end fitting TRBJ2-7 better, the J assignment may be wrong. CDR3 length equals 12 residues. Germline assignment: CDR1 SGHVS and CDR2 FQNEAQ. The CDR3 DNA reads as TGTGCCAGCAGCCAACAGGGGTACGAGCAGTACTTC. This gives the protein CASSQQGYEQYF.

This clone was counted once. J is TRBJ1-1 and V is TRBV19; 8 nucleotides line up with TRBD1. J gave up 1 base and V 0 bases, and 10 bases lay outside the gene matches. This CDR3 comprises 18 residues. Germline lookup yields CDR1 LNHDA and CDR2 SQIVND (reference sequence). The CDR3 sequence is CASSIDRPRQGQNTEAFF. DNA of the CDR3: TGTGCCAGTAGTATAGACCGACCGAGACAGGGGCAGAACACTGAAGCTTTCTTT. The full variable domain, completed using reference TRBV19 and TRBJ1-1, is DGGITQSPKYLFRKEGQNVTLSCEQNLNHDAMYWYRQDPGQGLRLIYYSQIVNDFQKGDIAEGYSVSREKKESFPLTVTSAQKNPTAFYLCASSIDRPRQGQNTEAFFGQGTRLTVV.